The entry below describes one T cell receptor (beta chain). The target of this receptor is not known. The record has no base qualities; no much larger clone is one base away. Healthy HIV-negative adults with no recently reported acute infections or vaccinations were included as donors. All donors were Caucasian adults living in Nashville, Tennessee, USA. CD4+ T cells were enriched by magnetic negative selection, after which naive cells were positively selected on CD45RA and the negative fraction was taken as the memory subset. Blood was collected by leukapheresis, and PBMCs were isolated by Ficoll-Histopaque density gradient centrifugation and then cryopreserved in liquid nitrogen vapor phase. Purity and quantity of every magnetically sorted T cell population were checked by analytical flow cytometry. Genomic DNA was isolated from each sorted fraction and quantified by UV absorbance on a Nanodrop 2000c.

The data belong to a study of shared clonotypes between healthy human individuals (TCRdb year 2020). Regarding the study in general: The cohort included three men and a couple of women between 18 and 49 years of age. For each donor, CD4 naive and CD4 memory were each given three plates, CD8 naive was given two plates, and CD8 memory was given one plate. Blood TCR repertoires of a handful of healthy adults were deeply sequenced to estimate repertoire size and the extent of clonotype sharing between individuals. Libraries were prepared and TCR repertoires were sequenced by different laboratories using diverse techniques, in order to increase sequencing depth and limit assay-specific biases. Leukapheresis yielded between about 0.85 and 9.5 billion PBMCs per donor.

The full study reports these points: Naive subsets generally had larger estimated clonotype richness than memory subsets. Even with the large sequencing depth, rarefaction of the sorted-subset datasets indicated that sequencing was incomplete. Compared with non-shared clonotypes, the clonotypes found in all four sorted-subset donors had higher generation probabilities. Based on pairwise subsampling, the degree of clonotype sharing among donors was expected to be affected by sequencing depth. Because the study included only a small number of donors, the genetic and exposure-history diversity represented was limited. About 5% of naive CD4, roughly 3.5% of naive CD8, about 2.4% of memory CD4, and 0.35% to 0.4% of memory CD8 clonotypes were shared across a few donors. Only blood was sampled, and tissue TCR repertoires likely differ from those in blood.

Unmatched junction bases come to 2, with V trimmed by 1 base and J by 2 bases. The cysteine opens and the phenylalanine closes a CDR3 of 14 amino acids. CDR3 DNA is the only sequence kept; it has 42 bases, read in frame from the first base. The germline V gene encodes CDR1 GTSNPN and CDR2 SVGIG (reference sequence). Using the deep immunoSEQ assay, multiplex PCR amplified TCR CDR3 regions from genomic DNA. Extracted genomic DNA from each cell subset was spread evenly across all wells of several immunoSEQ 96-well plates, with each plate serving as a replicate. For sorted subsets, each replicate PCR was loaded with 150 to 250 ng genomic DNA, equivalent to some 27,000 T cell genomes. Purified libraries were measured with a Qubit 3.0 fluorometer, size-checked on a Bioanalyzer 2100, and measured again with the KAPA Library Quantification kit. Every immunoSEQ 96-well plate was sequenced on a separate single-read 150-cycle Illumina NextSeq 550 flow cell. Regarding the original processing steps: Because only junctional sequences without quality scores were contained in the immunoSEQ output, filtering matching that applied to full-length reads could not be performed. To assign V/J genes and CDR3, sequences were annotated using PyIR, a Python wrapper for IgBLAST v1.9, with IMGT germline references. Reads were removed for weak V/J assignments (E-value above 1e-6), missing CDR3, stop codons, out-of-frame junctions, or ambiguous translated residues. V3J clonotypes were defined as sequences sharing an identical inferred V gene, J gene, and CDR3 amino acid sequence. Percentage overlap between repertoires was calculated by dividing the number of shared unique clonotypes by the size of the smaller repertoire. RTK rarefaction, the Chao1 estimator, and Recon v2.1 estimates of unobserved clonotypes were used to assess repertoire richness. OLGA was used to compute generation probabilities for all TCRbeta clonotypes that the gDNA method yielded from a few donors. TCRdb limited this immuneACCESS table to in-frame rearrangements with V and J called. A share of clones is missing; checked studies link under half to unresolved V genes, and the rest is unexplained. V, J and clone size are those of that table, while D and trimming were read from the DNA. In all, the sample holds 2 million to 3 million clones, and approximately 94% of those were seen once. Approximately 0.37% of the sample is taken by the ten largest.

The sequence came from a man aged 18 to 29 in good health. Some clones in this sample may be carry-over from other donors' samples. The rearranged segments are TRBV30 and TRBJ1-3; TRBD1 lines up with 7 middle nucleotides. Sequenced sample: naive CD4+ T cells from PBMCs. Per the publication, the cell subset or site label means: CD45RA+ positively selected. The CDR3 protein is CAWSAGTAGNTIYF. The DNA sequence follows: TGTGCCTGGAGTGCCGGGACAGCTGGAAACACCATATATTTT.